The 23 T cell receptor beta chains below all came from one sample that was sequenced in a study of blood T cell repertoires in COVID-19. TCRdb keeps only in-frame clones here, not all; method: immunoSEQ multiplex PCR. The data contain over 200,000 clones, roughly nine tenths of them seen just once; the ten biggest clones take up approximately 2.8%. Sequencing was done on a sample of PBMCs or T cells enriched from blood (not recorded which). These receptors were obtained from a woman aged 50 to 60 in a cohort exposed to, infected with or recovered from COVID-19 (not recorded which).

The V and J genes are TRBV30 and TRBJ1-6, with D possibly TRBD1 on 5 matching bases. CDR1 is GTSNPN and CDR2 is SVGIG in the germline V gene (reference sequence). Trimming cost V 5 bases and J 14 bases, with 19 bases left between them. CDR3 length equals 13 residues. CDR3 coding DNA: TGTGCCTGGGGCCAGGGAGCTCGGGGGGCCCTCCACTTT. This gives the protein CAWGQGARGALHF.

The CDR3, as DNA: TGTGCCAGCAGTTTTGAGTATAATTCACCCCTCCACTTT. As protein: CASSFEYNSPLHF. The chain recombines TRBV12-3 or TRBV12-4 with TRBJ1-6; no firm D call. CDR3 size: 13 residues. Trimming took 3 bases from V and 4 from J, leaving 4 bases between them.

CDR3 loop: CASRWGRGNTEAFF. DNA of the CDR3: TGTGCCAGTCGCTGGGGGAGGGGGAACACTGAAGCTTTCTTT. The chain joins TRBV28 to TRBJ1-1; tentatively, D is TRBD1 (5 bases). The CDR3 totals 14 residues. Trimming stripped 9 bases from V and 1 base from J, with 15 bases between. From germline, CDR1 is MDHEN and CDR2 SYDVKM.

The gene calls are TRBV6-2 or TRBV6-3 and TRBJ1-1; 7 bases align to TRBD1. The CDR3 sequence is 14 residues long. V was clipped by 4 bases and J by 4 bases; unmatched bases: 6. Germline V CDR1 and CDR2: MNHEY, SVGEGT. CDR3 nucleotides: TGTGCCAGCAGTTGGAAGGGGGCGCGCACTGAAGCTTTCTTT. Encoded protein: CASSWKGARTEAFF.

V is TRBV4-1 and J is TRBJ1-5; tentative D call: TRBD1 (6 bases). Trimming took off 1 base at V and 2 bases at J, with 15 bases between the two ends. Germline V gene sequence: CDR1 MGHRA, CDR2 YSYEKL. This CDR3 is built from 17 residues. CDR3 coding DNA: TGCGCCAGCAGCCAAGGAGAGAGGACAGTTCGCAATCAGCCCCAGCATTTT. Its protein product is CASSQGERTVRNQPQHF.

The J gene is TRBJ1-1, the V gene TRBV4-2; no firm D call. The germline gives CDR1 LGHNA, CDR2 YNFKEQ. Deletions cut 1 base from V and 7 bases from J, with 13 bases between. The CDR3 is 14 amino acids. In DNA form, the CDR3 reads TGTGCCAGCAGCCAAGGGTGGGCGGGTCATGAAGCTTTCTTT. The encoded protein is CASSQGWAGHEAFF.

The chain carries TRBV3-1 (or the pseudogene TRBV3-2) and TRBJ1-2; D not certain. Germline CDR1 reads LGHDT; CDR2 reads YNNKEL (reference sequence). Trimming removed 4 bases at V and 3 bases at J, with 9 bases between. The CDR3 contains 13 residues. In DNA form, the CDR3 reads TGTGCCAGCAGCCCCGGGCGGGACTATGGCTACACCTTC. It translates to CASSPGRDYGYTF.

This clone showed up just a few times. V and J are TRBV19 and TRBJ1-5; weak D call: TRBD1 (6 bases). Germline CDR1 and CDR2: LNHDA and SQIVND (reference sequence). The germline V and J ends were trimmed by 4 bases and 6 bases, with 22 bases remaining between them. The CDR3 covers 17 residues. The CDR3 bases are TGTGCCAGTAGTAGGGGCTCCCGACAGGTTGGAGGTCAGCCCCAGCATTTT. Translated, it gives CASSRGSRQVGGQPQHF.

The chain is built from TRBV11-2 and TRBJ2-3, with a weak D call TRBD1 (5 bases). The CDR3 is 14 residues long. The V and J ends lost 5 bases and 1 base respectively, with 10 bases between them. Germline CDR1 reads SGHAT; CDR2 reads FQNNGV. The CDR3 reads CASSGTGRTDTQYF. Written as DNA, the CDR3 is TGTGCCAGCAGCGGAACAGGTCGCACAGATACGCAGTATTTT.

Here the CDR3 DNA reads TGTGCCAGCAGTTCCTGGAGTGGGGCCGGGAGAGAGCAGTACTTC. Its translation: CASSSWSGAGREQYF. This chain connects TRBV6-2 or TRBV6-3 to TRBJ2-7; perhaps TRBD2 as D (6 bases). This CDR3 spans 15 amino acids. Germline loops: CDR1 MNHEY, CDR2 SVGEGT. Deletions cut 4 bases from V and 7 bases from J, with 20 bases between.

A note on this clone: Other DNA sequences of this sample code for an identical CDR3. The J gene is TRBJ1-1, the V gene TRBV29-1, with TRBD1 as a possible D gene (6 bases). Trimming removed 7 bases at V and 2 bases at J, with 14 bases between. The CDR3 has 13 amino acids. CDR1 and CDR2 from the germline V gene are SQVTM and ANQGSEA. The chain's CDR3 is CSAAGGPNTEAFF. The CDR3 DNA reads TGCAGCGCCGCGGGGGGGCCCAACACTGAAGCTTTCTTT.

This clone was detected once. The rearrangement joins TRBV2 to TRBJ1-5; 11 bases map to TRBD1. Trimming cost V 6 bases and J 0 bases; bases outside gene matches: 1. CDR3 length: 15 residues. Germline V gives CDR1 SNHLY, CDR2 FYNNEI. The CDR3 DNA is TGTGCCAGCAGGGGGACAGGGGGTAGCAATCAGCCCCAGCATTTT. Encoded protein: CASRGTGGSNQPQHF. The full variable domain, in which reference TRBV2 and TRBJ1-5 provide the parts outside the CDR3, is EPEVTQTPSHQVTQMGQEVILRCVPISNHLYFYWYRQILGQKVEFLVSFYNNEISEKSEIFDDQFSVERPDGSNFTLKIRSTKLEDSAMYFCASRGTGGSNQPQHFGDGTRLSIL.

V and J are TRBV9 and TRBJ2-3; TRBD2 matches 10 bases. The CDR3 is made up of 17 amino acids. Trimming removed 0 bases from V and 5 bases from J; junction bases left unmatched: 9. Germline V gene lookup returns CDR1 SGDLS and CDR2 YYNGEE. The CDR3 is CASSVATSGGALDTQYF. In nucleotides, the CDR3 is TGTGCCAGCAGCGTAGCTACCAGCGGGGGGGCCTTAGATACGCAGTATTTT. The variable domain in full, completed from reference TRBV9 and TRBJ2-3, reads DSGVTQTPKHLITATGQRVTLRCSPRSGDLSVYWYQQSLDQGLQFLIQYYNGEERAKGNILERFSAQQFPDLHSELNLSSLELGDSALYFCASSVATSGGALDTQYFGPGTRLTVL.

The chain couples TRBV30 to TRBJ1-6, with D maybe TRBD1 (6 bases). This CDR3 has 14 residues. Per the germline V gene, CDR1 is GTSNPN and CDR2 is SVGIG (reference sequence). Deletions cut 3 bases from V and 6 bases from J, with 12 bases between. CDR3 amino acids: CAWRGAAFNSPLHF. The CDR3 bases are TGTGCCTGGAGGGGGGCAGCATTTAATTCACCCCTCCACTTT.

The genes are TRBV9 and TRBJ2-5; TRBD2 might be the D (6 bases). There are 14 residues in the CDR3. Germline V lookup: CDR1 SGDLS, CDR2 YYNGEE. The V and J ends lost 1 base and 5 bases respectively, with 12 bases between them. CDR3 sequence (DNA): TGTGCCAGCAGCGTACGCCCAGGGAGGGAGACCCAGTACTTC. This gives the protein CASSVRPGRETQYF.

This chain joins TRBV6-1 and TRBJ1-4, with a possible D match to TRBD1 (5 bases). Trimming shortened V by 3 bases and J by 8 bases, and 19 bases separated the two germline ends. This CDR3 is built from 16 residues. The germline V gene encodes CDR1 MNHNS and CDR2 SASEGT. The CDR3 DNA reads as TGTGCCAGCAGTGACCCAATCAAGGGGATCCGGGAAAAACTGTTTTTT. Protein sequence: CASSDPIKGIREKLFF.

The chain recombines TRBV28 with TRBJ2-6, with 7 nucleotides matching TRBD1. The CDR3 covers 18 residues. Trimming cost V 2 bases and J 0 bases; bases outside gene matches: 7. Germline CDR1 is MDHEN and CDR2 is SYDVKM. The CDR3 loop is CASSLRQGVGSGANVLTF. The CDR3 nucleotides are TGTGCCAGCAGTTTACGACAGGGTGTGGGCTCTGGGGCCAACGTCCTGACTTTC.

J is TRBJ2-2 and V is TRBV9; D is possibly TRBD1 (5 bases). V was clipped by 3 bases and J by 5 bases, with 8 bases between them. The CDR3 totals 13 residues. Germline V gene sequence: CDR1 SGDLS, CDR2 YYNGEE. The CDR3 reads CASSAGITGELFF. Written as DNA, the CDR3 is TGTGCCAGCAGCGCAGGGATAACCGGGGAGCTGTTTTTT.

The V and J genes are TRBV12-3 or TRBV12-4 and TRBJ2-7, with D perhaps matching TRBD1 (5 bases). V gave up 6 bases and J gave up 6 bases, with 12 bases separating them. This CDR3 contains 12 residues. CDR3 sequence: CASRPFTGEQYF. The CDR3 coding sequence is TGTGCCAGCAGACCCTTTACAGGCGAGCAGTACTTC.

The V call is TRBV10-3, the J call TRBJ2-7, with D perhaps TRBD1 (5 bases). Germline V CDR1 and CDR2: ENHRY, SYGVKD. The CDR3 covers 13 residues. Trimming took off 6 bases at V and 1 base at J, with 10 bases between the two ends. CDR3 loop: CAIRGQRSYEQYF. CDR3 nucleotides: TGTGCCATCAGGGGGCAGAGGTCCTACGAGCAGTACTTC.

The chain employs TRBV19 and TRBJ1-2; 7 nucleotides align to TRBD1. Germline V gives CDR1 LNHDA, CDR2 SQIVND (reference sequence). The CDR3 has 17 amino acids. V lost 5 bases to trimming and J lost 0 bases; unmatched junction nucleotides: 12. CDR3 protein: CASSSPRGDRANYGYTF. The CDR3 DNA sequence: TGTGCCAGTAGTTCACCCAGGGGGGACAGAGCTAACTATGGCTACACCTTC.

This rearrangement joins TRBV4-2 to TRBJ2-5, with D possibly being TRBD1 (5 bases). Between the trimmed V and J ends, which lost 2 bases and 0 bases, there was a span of 7 bases. The CDR3 covers 14 residues. Germline-derived CDR1 and CDR2 are LGHNA and YNFKEQ. The CDR3 DNA follows: TGTGCCAGCAGCCAAAGACAGTACCAAGAGACCCAGTACTTC. As protein: CASSQRQYQETQYF.

Details on this clone: Compared with germline, one end of the junction differs, possibly owing to a read error. The chain combines TRBV10-3 with TRBJ2-7; no reliable D call. Germline V gene data show CDR1 as ENHRY and CDR2 as SYGVKD. This CDR3 contains 11 residues. This CDR3 is CAISESYGQYF. CDR3 nucleotides: TGTGCCATCAGTGAGTCTTACGGGCAGTACTTC.